This T cell receptor (beta chain) was identified during a study of spatial heterogeneity in lung cancer. Overall study: PBMC samples from follow-up, where available, were sequenced a median of roughly two years after resection.

Time point of the sample: blood at routine non-recurrence follow-up after resection. Unsorted whole RNA samples from tumor, nontumor lung or frozen PBMC were sequenced. This clonotype has ten or more counts. A unique molecular identifier was carried by every single TCR cDNA molecule. MiXCR, run by TCRdb on the 5' RACE reads, gives a single entry per CDR3 protein. The repertoire holds under 25,000 distinct CDR3 sequences, with more than 8% as singletons. J gave up 2 bases and V 2 bases, and 6 bases lay outside the gene matches. Looked up from germline, CDR1 is MNHEY and CDR2 is SVGAGI. The CDR3 spans 17 residues.

The receptor was isolated from a female donor with early-stage non-small cell lung cancer. The chain employs TRBV6-5 and TRBJ1-6; TRBD1 matches at 7 bases. Sequenced here: PBMCs, sampled at follow-up. The CDR3 is CASSYTSGQTYNSPLHF. The CDR3, as DNA: TGTGCCAGCAGTTACACTTCGGGACAGACCTATAATTCACCCCTCCACTTT.